The 19 T cell receptor beta chains in this list originate from one sample, sequenced in a study of cytomegalovirus exposure and HLA in healthy donors (dated by TCRdb to 2017 to 2019). Library construction relied on the immunoSEQ multiplex PCR assay. For the multiplex PCR, a mixture combining 60 forward primers for TCR Vbeta segments and 13 reverse primers for TCR Jbeta segments was used. This immuneACCESS table, as held by TCRdb, lists in-frame sequences with V and J called but not all clones. Of the missing ones, under half trace to an unresolved V gene in checked studies; the others have no known cause. The sample includes approximately 110,000 clones, with roughly 71% observed a single time. The ten largest clones add up to roughly 4% of the sample. Sample: PBMCs. These receptors were taken from a woman aged 45-65 years in good health and CMV-seropositive.

This chain connects TRBV7-8 to TRBJ2-7, with 9 bases lining up with TRBD1. V shed 3 bases, J shed 6 bases, and the junction held 6 bases outside the gene matches. Germline V gene sequence: CDR1 SGHVS, CDR2 FQNEAQ. The CDR3 extends over 14 amino acids. CDR3 region: CASSLEGQGLEQYF. The CDR3 DNA follows: TGTGCCAGCAGCTTGGAGGGACAGGGCCTCGAGCAGTACTTC.

This clone was detected only a few times. This rearrangement joins TRBV28 to TRBJ1-3, with 8 positions matching TRBD1. CDR1 and CDR2 from the germline V gene are MDHEN and SYDVKM. The CDR3 runs 17 residues. J was trimmed by 0 bases and V by 5 bases; bases with no gene match: 9. The CDR3 sequence is CASSPPTGDYSGNTIYF. The CDR3 DNA sequence: TGTGCCAGCAGTCCGCCGACAGGGGACTACTCTGGAAACACCATATATTTT.

V gene TRBV19 combines with J gene TRBJ1-1; no definite D call. The V and J ends lost 10 bases and 9 bases respectively, with 15 bases between them. The CDR3 length is 11 residues. CDR1 is LNHDA, CDR2 SQIVND, per germline (reference sequence). The CDR3 DNA is TGTGCCACCATGTTACGAGGGAAAGCTTTCTTT. Amino acid sequence: CATMLRGKAFF.

In its sample, this clone was seen once. The V and J genes are TRBV9 and TRBJ1-6, with D possibly being TRBD1 (6 bases). CDR3 size: 20 residues. Looked up from germline, CDR1 is SGDLS and CDR2 is YYNGEE. V shed 7 bases and J shed 6 bases, with 32 bases lying between them. DNA for the CDR3: TGTGCCAGCGGCGATGCCCATGGTCAACAGGGTAGCTGGGGTAATTCACCCCTCCACTTT. It specifies CASGDAHGQQGSWGNSPLHF. Supplemented by reference TRBV9 and TRBJ1-6, the full variable domain reads DSGVTQTPKHLITATGQRVTLRCSPRSGDLSVYWYQQSLDQGLQFLIQYYNGEERAKGNILERFSAQQFPDLHSELNLSSLELGDSALYFCASGDAHGQQGSWGNSPLHFGNGTRLTVT.

This chain joins TRBV4-2 and TRBJ2-5, with D perhaps matching TRBD2 (5 bases). The ends were cut back, 0 bases at V and 3 bases at J, with 11 bases in the middle. The CDR3 contains 15 residues. CDR1 and CDR2 from the germline V gene are LGHNA and YNFKEQ. The CDR3: CASSQDLLVKETQYF. CDR3 coding DNA: TGTGCCAGCAGCCAAGATTTACTAGTGAAAGAGACCCAGTACTTC.

J is TRBJ2-1 and V is TRBV18; D is unclear. Germline CDR1 is KGHSH and CDR2 is LQKENI. Trimming cost V 5 bases and J 7 bases, with 15 bases left between them. The CDR3 sequence is 14 residues long. This CDR3 reads CASSVGLVGNEQFF. As DNA, the CDR3 is TGTGCCAGCTCAGTCGGGTTGGTCGGTAATGAGCAGTTCTTC.

The gene calls are TRBV9 and TRBJ1-5; 7 bases agree with TRBD1. The V segment lost 4 bases and the J segment 5 bases; nucleotides outside the gene matches: 3. The CDR3 consists of 13 residues. The germline CDR1 and CDR2 sequences are SGDLS and YYNGEE. In DNA, the CDR3 is TGTGCCAGCAGCCGGGACAGCTATCAGCCCCAGCATTTT. It is translated as CASSRDSYQPQHF.

A note on this clone: One end of the junction fails to match germline, which may point to a read error. V and J are TRBV28 and TRBJ1-2; D possibly corresponds to TRBD1 (6 bases). The CDR3 contains 12 residues. The germline gives CDR1 MDHEN, CDR2 SYDVKM. Here the CDR3 DNA reads TGTGCCAGCAGTCCAGATCTCCGGGACATCCCCTTC. Protein: CASSPDLRDIPF.

V usage is TRBV19 and J usage is TRBJ1-4; D is uncertain. Per germline, CDR1 LNHDA and CDR2 SQIVND (reference sequence). The V end was cut by 8 bases, the J end by 3 bases, with 13 bases between. This CDR3 region has 14 residues. The DNA of the CDR3 is TGTGCCAGTTCGCTCGGGAGGGCTAATGAAAAACTGTTTTTT. Translating it yields CASSLGRANEKLFF. Based on the CDR3 plus reference TRBV19 and TRBJ1-4, the full variable domain is DGGITQSPKYLFRKEGQNVTLSCEQNLNHDAMYWYRQDPGQGLRLIYYSQIVNDFQKGDIAEGYSVSREKKESFPLTVTSAQKNPTAFYLCASSLGRANEKLFFGSGTQLSVL.

The V gene is TRBV28, the J gene TRBJ2-1; D is possibly TRBD1 (5 bases). The CDR3 spans 11 residues. V shed 2 bases and J shed 14 bases, with 10 bases lying between them. Germline CDR1 MDHEN, CDR2 SYDVKM. CDR3 region: CASSLAGREFF. The CDR3 DNA sequence: TGTGCCAGCAGTTTAGCTGGCAGGGAGTTCTTC.

The chain joins TRBV5-1 to TRBJ2-2; D is uncertain. Deletions cut 0 bases from V and 5 bases from J, with 5 bases between. This CDR3 spans 13 amino acids. CDR1 and CDR2 from the germline V gene are SGHRS and YFSETQ. CDR3 DNA: TGCGCCAGCAGCTTGGGGCAAACCGGGGAGCTGTTTTTT. Encoded protein: CASSLGQTGELFF.

The J gene is TRBJ1-2, the V gene TRBV7-2; a weak D match, TRBD1 (6 bases). V was cut by 3 bases and J by 7 bases, with 15 bases left in between. CDR1 and CDR2 from the germline V gene are SGHTA and FQGNSA. This CDR3 has 14 amino acids. CDR3 loop: CASSFLQGSGGYTF. The CDR3 DNA reads as TGTGCCAGCAGCTTTTTACAGGGATCTGGTGGCTACACCTTC. Drawing the rest from reference TRBV7-2 and TRBJ1-2, the complete variable domain is GAGVSQSPSNKVTEKGKDVELRCDPISGHTALYWYRQSLGQGLEFLIYFQGNSAPDKSGLPSDRFSAERTGGSVSTLTIQRTQQEDSAVYLCASSFLQGSGGYTFGSGTRLTVV.

The V and J genes are TRBV7-7 and TRBJ2-1; D perhaps matches TRBD2 (5 bases). This CDR3 comprises 14 residues. Trimming took off 1 base at V and 9 bases at J, with 13 bases between the two ends. Germline-derived CDR1 and CDR2 are SSHAT and FNYEAQ (reference sequence). CDR3 amino acids: CASSLELDRGEQFF. DNA for the CDR3: TGTGCCAGCAGCTTAGAGCTTGATCGGGGTGAGCAGTTCTTC. Full variable domain (outside the CDR3, taken from reference TRBV7-7 and TRBJ2-1): GAGVSQSPRYKVTKRGQDVTLRCDPISSHATLYWYQQALGQGPEFLTYFNYEAQPDKSGLPSDRFSAERPEGSISTLTIQRTEQRDSAMYRCASSLELDRGEQFFGPGTRLTVL.

The chain carries TRBV5-1 and TRBJ1-1; tentative D call: TRBD1 (5 bases). With 4 bases removed from V and 5 bases from J, the gap between germline ends came to 18 bases. The CDR3 is 15 residues long. CDR1 is SGHRS and CDR2 is YFSETQ in the germline V gene. CDR3 in DNA: TGCGCCAGCAGCCAGTCCCCAGGGTGGCGGACTGAAGCTTTCTTT. Translated: CASSQSPGWRTEAFF.

The gene calls are TRBV15 and TRBJ1-6, with 7 nucleotides matching TRBD1. CDR3 size: 15 residues. Germline trimming cut 5 bases from V and 5 bases from J; bases unmatched to any gene: 6. Looked up from germline, CDR1 is LNHNV and CDR2 is YYDKDF (reference sequence). The CDR3 protein is CATSPGDRHNSPLHF. In DNA form, the CDR3 reads TGTGCCACCAGCCCGGGGGACAGACATAATTCACCCCTCCACTTT.

The V and J genes are TRBV5-1 and TRBJ2-2; 9 bases are a match to TRBD2. CDR1 and CDR2 (germline): SGHRS, YFSETQ. This CDR3 region has 16 residues. Unmatched junction bases numbered 3, after V lost 0 bases and J lost 3 bases. As DNA, the CDR3 is TGCGCCAGCAGCTTGGCTAGCGGGGATTACACCGGGGAGCTGTTTTTT. This encodes CASSLASGDYTGELFF.

This clone was detected once. This chain connects TRBV2 to TRBJ2-7, with a weak D call TRBD1 (6 bases). V gave up 4 bases and J gave up 4 bases, with 23 bases separating them. The length of the CDR3 is 17 residues. Germline CDR1 reads SNHLY; CDR2 reads FYNNEI. This CDR3 is CASSGHAGDLLAYEQYF. Written as DNA, the CDR3 is TGTGCCAGCAGTGGCCACGCAGGGGACCTCCTTGCATACGAGCAGTACTTC. Full variable domain (missing parts from reference TRBV2 and TRBJ2-7): EPEVTQTPSHQVTQMGQEVILRCVPISNHLYFYWYRQILGQKVEFLVSFYNNEISEKSEIFDDQFSVERPDGSNFTLKIRSTKLEDSAMYFCASSGHAGDLLAYEQYFGPGTRLTVT.

The chain is built from TRBV18 and TRBJ2-2, with D possibly matching TRBD1 (6 bases). CDR1 is KGHSH, CDR2 LQKENI, per germline. The CDR3 totals 16 residues. Trimming took off 3 bases at V and 4 bases at J, with 15 bases between the two ends. DNA of the CDR3: TGTGCCAGCTCACCGACCCCTGGGGGCGTCACCGGGGAGCTGTTTTTT. Translating it yields CASSPTPGGVTGELFF.

The rearrangement joins TRBV4-1 to TRBJ2-3; 7 bases fit TRBD1. CDR3 length equals 22 residues. The trim removed 6 bases at V and 0 bases at J, leaving 27 bases unmatched. Per germline, CDR1 MGHRA and CDR2 YSYEKL. The chain's CDR3 is CASRPTARQGQARRSSTDTQYF. The CDR3 DNA sequence: TGCGCCAGCAGACCGACGGCGAGACAGGGTCAGGCCAGAAGGTCTAGCACAGATACGCAGTATTTT.